The rows below give T cell receptor beta chains drawn from one sample of a study of cytomegalovirus exposure and HLA in healthy donors. TCRdb's copy holds only in-frame clones and misses some; the assay was immunoSEQ multiplex PCR. The data show 130,000 to 150,000 clones, with roughly 80% seen just once and nearly 7% held by the top ten. Sequencing used PBMCs. The receptor set was obtained from a man aged 35-49 years in good health and CMV-seropositive. Each CDR3 is given with its conserved first and last residue. Each record gives: clone size, V gene, J gene, D gene, CDR3 protein, CDR3 DNA. The D gene is left open where the match is weak. The size of a clone is reported for some rows only, either as once, few or many, or as a class for expanded clones.

size: -; V: TRBV10-1; J: TRBJ1-2; D: -; CDR3: CASSISRVDGYTF; DNA: TGCGCCAGCAGTATCTCCAGGGTGGACGGCTACACCTTC
size: once; V: TRBV7-2; J: TRBJ1-1; D: -; CDR3: CASSFSLMNTEAFF; DNA: TGTGCCAGCAGCTTTAGCCTGATGAACACTGAAGCTTTCTTT
size: -; V: TRBV2; J: TRBJ2-4; D: TRBD1; CDR3: CASSSPGTGNKNIQYF; DNA: TGTGCCAGCAGTAGTCCCGGGACAGGGAACAAAAACATTCAGTACTTC
size: -; V: TRBV6-6; J: TRBJ1-3; D: -; CDR3: CASNFNSGNTIYF; DNA: TGTGCCAGCAATTTTAACTCTGGAAACACCATATATTTT
size: once; V: TRBV18; J: TRBJ1-1; D: -; CDR3: CASSPTIPGRDTEAFF; DNA: TGTGCCAGCTCACCAACGATCCCGGGGAGAGACACTGAAGCTTTCTTT
size: -; V: TRBV5-5; J: TRBJ2-3; D: TRBD2; CDR3: CASSWTLAGGTDTQYF; DNA: TGTGCCAGCAGCTGGACGCTAGCGGGGGGCACAGATACGCAGTATTTT
size: -; V: TRBV6-5; J: TRBJ1-1; D: -; CDR3: CASSYSEAGLAFF; DNA: TGTGCCAGCAGTTACTCAGAGGCAGGGCTAGCTTTCTTT
size: -; V: TRBV19; J: TRBJ1-5; D: -; CDR3: CASSKRGMDQPQHF; DNA: TGTGCCAGTAGCAAACGGGGTATGGATCAGCCCCAGCATTTT
size: -; V: TRBV5-6; J: TRBJ2-1; D: -; CDR3: CASSWKGLFQLNEQFF; DNA: TGTGCCAGCAGCTGGAAGGGGCTATTCCAACTCAATGAGCAGTTCTTC
size: -; V: TRBV7-5; J: TRBJ1-1; D: -; CDR3: CARSLVRGGWMNTEAFF; DNA: TGTGCCAGAAGCTTAGTGCGGGGAGGTTGGATGAACACTGAAGCTTTCTTT
size: -; V: TRBV11-2; J: TRBJ1-6; D: -; CDR3: CASSLSYNRVDSPLHF; DNA: TGTGCCAGCAGCTTATCCTATAACAGGGTTGATTCACCCCTCCACTTT
size: -; V: TRBV6-5; J: TRBJ2-2; D: -; CDR3: CASSYSIVANTGELFF; DNA: TGTGCCAGCAGTTACTCGATAGTAGCGAACACCGGGGAGCTGTTTTTT
size: -; V: TRBV28; J: TRBJ1-2; D: -; CDR3: CASSMTARSYGYTF; DNA: TGTGCCAGCAGTATGACAGCACGATCCTATGGCTACACCTTC